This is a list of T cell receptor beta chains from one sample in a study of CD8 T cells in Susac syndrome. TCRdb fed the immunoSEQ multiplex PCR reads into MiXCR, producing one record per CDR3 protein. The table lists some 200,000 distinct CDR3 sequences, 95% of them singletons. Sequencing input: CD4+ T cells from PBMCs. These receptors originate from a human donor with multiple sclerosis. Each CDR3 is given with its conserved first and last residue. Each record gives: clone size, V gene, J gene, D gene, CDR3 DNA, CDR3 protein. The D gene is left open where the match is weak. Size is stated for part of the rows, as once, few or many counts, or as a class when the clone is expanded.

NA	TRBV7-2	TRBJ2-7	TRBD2	TGTGCCAGCAGCCTACTAGCGGGAGGGCTAAGCTACGAGCAGTACTTC	CASSLLAGGLSYEQYF
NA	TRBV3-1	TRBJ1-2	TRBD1	TGTGCCAGCAGCCATTTGGACAGGGCGGACTATGGCTACACCTTC	CASSHLDRADYGYTF
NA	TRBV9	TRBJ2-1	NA	TGTGCCAGCAGCGTAGGCAGGGGAGGGGGCTACAATGAGCAGTTCTTC	CASSVGRGGGYNEQFF
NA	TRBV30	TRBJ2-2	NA	TGTGCCTGGAGTGGGACAGTGAACACCGGGGAGCTGTTTTTT	CAWSGTVNTGELFF
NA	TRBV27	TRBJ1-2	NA	TGTGCCAGCAGTTCCGGCCGTGAACAGAATTATGGCTACACCTTC	CASSSGREQNYGYTF
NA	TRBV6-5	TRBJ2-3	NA	TGTGCCAGCACCACCGGGGGGCTAGGCCCTCCGTATTTT	CASTTGGLGPPYF
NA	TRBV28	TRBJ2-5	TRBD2	TGTGCCAGCACGGGGCTAGCGGGAGGCCTTCGGACCCAGTACTTC	CASTGLAGGLRTQYF
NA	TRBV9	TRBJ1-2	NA	TGTGCCAGCAGCGTAGATGATGATGGCTACACCTTC	CASSVDDDGYTF
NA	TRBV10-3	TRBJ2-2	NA	TGTGCCATCAACACGGAGATTAGGGCCGGGGAGCTGTTTTTT	CAINTEIRAGELFF
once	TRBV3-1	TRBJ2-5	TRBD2	TGTGCCAGCAGCCCAGCGGGACGGAGGGATGCGGAGACCCAGTACTTC	CASSPAGRRDAETQYF
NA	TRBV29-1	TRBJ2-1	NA	TGCAGCGTTGTTGAGAGGGGGGGTTCCCACAATGAGCAGTTCTTC	CSVVERGGSHNEQFF
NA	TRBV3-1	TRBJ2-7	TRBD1	TGTGCCAGCAGCCCAACCGGGACAGTTTCCTACGAGCAGTACTTC	CASSPTGTVSYEQYF
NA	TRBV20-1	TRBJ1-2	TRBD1	TGCAGTGCTAGAAGACAGGGTTTGGGCTATGGCTACACCTTC	CSARRQGLGYGYTF
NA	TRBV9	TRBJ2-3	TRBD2	TGTGCCAGTGGCACTAGCGGGAGCACAGATACGCAGTATTTT	CASGTSGSTDTQYF
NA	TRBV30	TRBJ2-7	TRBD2	TGTGCCTGGAAGCAATATGGGACTAGCGACTCCTACGAGCAGTACTTC	CAWKQYGTSDSYEQYF
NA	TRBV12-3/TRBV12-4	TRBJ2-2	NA	TGTGCCAGCAGTTATTCGGATAACACCGGGGAGCTGTTTTTT	CASSYSDNTGELFF
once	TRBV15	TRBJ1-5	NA	TGTGCCACCAGCCTACAGTGGAGCAATCAGCCCCAGCATTTT	CATSLQWSNQPQHF
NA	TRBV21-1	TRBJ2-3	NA	NA	CASSKVGGGAADTQYF
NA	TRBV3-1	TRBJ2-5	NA	TGTGCCAGCAGCATCCCCGGCGGGACCCAGTACTTC	CASSIPGGTQYF
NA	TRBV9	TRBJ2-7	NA	TGTGCCAGCAGCGTAGCGGGGAAGGGGCCGTACGAGCAGTACTTC	CASSVAGKGPYEQYF
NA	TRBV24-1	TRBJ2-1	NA	TGTGCCACCAGTGTTGACAATGAGCAGTTCTTC	CATSVDNEQFF
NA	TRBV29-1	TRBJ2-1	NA	TGCAGCGTGCTCCCGGGGACCTACAATGAGCAGTTCTTC	CSVLPGTYNEQFF
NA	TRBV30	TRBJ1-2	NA	TGTGCCTGGACAGAAGATAACTATGGCTACACCTTC	CAWTEDNYGYTF
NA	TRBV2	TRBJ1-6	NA	TGTGCCAGCAGTGACAGTGGAGACTATAATTCACCCCTCCACTTT	CASSDSGDYNSPLHF
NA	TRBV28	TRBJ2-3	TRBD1	TGTGCCAGCAGTTCGACAGGGGGTCAGACAGATACGCAGTATTTT	CASSSTGGQTDTQYF
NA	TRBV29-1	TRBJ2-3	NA	TGCAGCGCCCGTACAGGGTTTACAGATACGCAGTATTTT	CSARTGFTDTQYF
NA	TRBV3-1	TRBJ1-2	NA	TGTGCCAGCAGCCAAGATCGTATTTATGGCTACACCTTC	CASSQDRIYGYTF
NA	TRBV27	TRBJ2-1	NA	TGTGCCAGCAGTTTTTTAGGGAACCACAATGAGCAGTTCTTC	CASSFLGNHNEQFF
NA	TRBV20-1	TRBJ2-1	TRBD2	TGCAGTGCCTCCACCGGACTAGCGGGTGACAATGAGCAGTTCTTC	CSASTGLAGDNEQFF
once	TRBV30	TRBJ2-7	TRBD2	TGTGCCTGGAGTGTACGGGGGGGATCCTACGAGCAGTACTTC	CAWSVRGGSYEQYF
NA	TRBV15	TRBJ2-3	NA	TGTGCCACCTCCGAGGGCAGGTCAGATACGCAGTATTTT	CATSEGRSDTQYF
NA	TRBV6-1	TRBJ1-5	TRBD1	TGTGCCAGCAGCGGGAGGACAGGGCGTCAGCCCCAGCATTTT	CASSGRTGRQPQHF
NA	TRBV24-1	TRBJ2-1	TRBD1	TGTGCCACCAGTAAAGGACAGGGGAGGAATGAGCAGTTCTTC	CATSKGQGRNEQFF
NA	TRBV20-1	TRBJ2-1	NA	TGCAGTGCTAGTCCAACAGTCTCCTACAATGAGCAGTTCTTC	CSASPTVSYNEQFF
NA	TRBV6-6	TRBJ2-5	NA	TGTGCCAGCAGTACCCCAGCGGGTAGGGAGACCCAGTACTTC	CASSTPAGRETQYF
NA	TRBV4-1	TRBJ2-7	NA	TGCGCCAGCAGCCAAACCCCGGGCAGTAGCCCCTACGAGCAGTACTTC	CASSQTPGSSPYEQYF